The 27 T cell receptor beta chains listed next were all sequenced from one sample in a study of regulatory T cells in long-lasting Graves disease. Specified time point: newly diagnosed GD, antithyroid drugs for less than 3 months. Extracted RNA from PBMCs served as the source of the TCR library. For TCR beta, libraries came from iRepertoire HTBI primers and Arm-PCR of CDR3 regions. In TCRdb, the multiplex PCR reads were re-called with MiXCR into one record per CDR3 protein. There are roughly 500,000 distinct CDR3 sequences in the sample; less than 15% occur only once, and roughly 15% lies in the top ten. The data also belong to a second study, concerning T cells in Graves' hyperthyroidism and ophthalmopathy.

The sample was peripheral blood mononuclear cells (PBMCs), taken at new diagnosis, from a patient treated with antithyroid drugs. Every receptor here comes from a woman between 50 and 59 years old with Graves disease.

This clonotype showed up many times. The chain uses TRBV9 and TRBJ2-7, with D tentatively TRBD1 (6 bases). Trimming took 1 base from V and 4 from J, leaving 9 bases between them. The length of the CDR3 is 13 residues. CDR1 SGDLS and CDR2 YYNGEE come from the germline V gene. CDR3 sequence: CASSVSTGYEQYF. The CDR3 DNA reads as TGTGCCAGCAGCGTAAGCACAGGGTACGAGCAGTACTTC.

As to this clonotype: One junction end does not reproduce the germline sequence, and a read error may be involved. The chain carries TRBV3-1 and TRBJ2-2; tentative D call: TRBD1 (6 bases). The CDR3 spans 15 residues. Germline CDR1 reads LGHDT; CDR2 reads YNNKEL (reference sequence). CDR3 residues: CAISRTGWNTGELFF. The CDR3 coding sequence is TGTGCCATCAGCCGCACAGGGTGGAACACCGGGGAGCTGTTTTTT.

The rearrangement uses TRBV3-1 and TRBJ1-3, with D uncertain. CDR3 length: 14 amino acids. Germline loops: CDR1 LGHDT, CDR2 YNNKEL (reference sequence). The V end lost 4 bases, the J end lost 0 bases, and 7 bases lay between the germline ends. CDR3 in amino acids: CASSLKNSGNTIYF. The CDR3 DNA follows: TGTGCCAGCAGCCTAAAAAACTCTGGAAACACCATATATTTT.

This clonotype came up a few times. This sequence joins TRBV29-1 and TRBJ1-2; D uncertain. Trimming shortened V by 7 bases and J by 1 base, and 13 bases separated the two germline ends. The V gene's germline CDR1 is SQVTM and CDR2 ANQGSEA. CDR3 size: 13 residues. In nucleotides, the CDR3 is TGCAGCGCATCACAGCAGGATAACTATGGCTACACCTTC. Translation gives CSASQQDNYGYTF.

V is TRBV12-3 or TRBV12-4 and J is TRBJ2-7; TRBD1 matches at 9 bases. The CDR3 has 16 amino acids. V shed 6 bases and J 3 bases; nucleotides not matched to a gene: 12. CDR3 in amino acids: CASSSSGTGIIYEQYF. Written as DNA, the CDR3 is TGTGCCAGCAGCTCATCCGGGACAGGGATCATCTACGAGCAGTACTTC.

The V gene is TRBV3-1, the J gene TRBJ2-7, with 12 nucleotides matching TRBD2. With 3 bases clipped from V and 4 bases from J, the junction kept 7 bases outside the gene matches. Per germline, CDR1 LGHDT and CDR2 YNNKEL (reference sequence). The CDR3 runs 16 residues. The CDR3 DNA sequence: TGTGCCAGCAGCCACTCACTAGCGGGAGGTACGTACGAGCAGTACTTC. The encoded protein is CASSHSLAGGTYEQYF.

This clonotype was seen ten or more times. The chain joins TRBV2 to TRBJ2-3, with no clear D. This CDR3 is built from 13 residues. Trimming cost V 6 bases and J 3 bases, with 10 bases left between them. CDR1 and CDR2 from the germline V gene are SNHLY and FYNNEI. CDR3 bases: TGTGCCAGCAGCGCGAGGCGGACAGATACGCAGTATTTT. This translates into CASSARRTDTQYF.

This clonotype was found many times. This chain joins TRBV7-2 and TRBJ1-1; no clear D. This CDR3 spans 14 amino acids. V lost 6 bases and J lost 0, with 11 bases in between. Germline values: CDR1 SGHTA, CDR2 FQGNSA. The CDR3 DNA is TGTGCCAGCAGGGCCGGACCCTTGAACACTGAAGCTTTCTTT. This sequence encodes CASRAGPLNTEAFF.

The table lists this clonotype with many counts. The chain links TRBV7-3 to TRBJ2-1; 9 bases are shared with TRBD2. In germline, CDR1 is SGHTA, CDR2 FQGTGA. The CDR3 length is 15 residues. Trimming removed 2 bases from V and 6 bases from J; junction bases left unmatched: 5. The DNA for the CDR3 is TGTGCCAGCAGCTTAGCGGGAGGGCCTTTCAATGAGCAGTTCTTC. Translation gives CASSLAGGPFNEQFF.

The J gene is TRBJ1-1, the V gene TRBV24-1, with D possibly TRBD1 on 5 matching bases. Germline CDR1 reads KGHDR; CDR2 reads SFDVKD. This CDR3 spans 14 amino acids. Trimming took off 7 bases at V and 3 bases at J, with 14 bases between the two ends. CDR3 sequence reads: CATRGSGRDTEAFF. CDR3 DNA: TGTGCCACCAGGGGGTCAGGGAGGGACACTGAAGCTTTCTTT.

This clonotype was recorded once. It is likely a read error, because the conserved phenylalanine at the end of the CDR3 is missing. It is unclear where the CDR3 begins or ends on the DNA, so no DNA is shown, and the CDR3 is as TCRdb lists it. CDR3 amino acids: CASSSLDAIQETQYFGP. The chain recombines TRBV5-5 with TRBJ2-4; TRBD2 reflects the table's D call only, with no check against the DNA. The CDR3 sequence runs 17 residues, both termini included. Germline loops: CDR1 SGHKS, CDR2 YYEKEE (reference sequence).

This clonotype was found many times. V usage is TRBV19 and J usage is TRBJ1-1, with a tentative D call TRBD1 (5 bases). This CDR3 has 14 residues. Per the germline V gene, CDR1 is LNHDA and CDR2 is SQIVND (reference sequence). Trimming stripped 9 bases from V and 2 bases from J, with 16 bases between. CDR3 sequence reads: CASTGGAGNTEAFF. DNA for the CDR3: TGTGCCAGCACGGGGGGTGCGGGAAACACTGAAGCTTTCTTT.

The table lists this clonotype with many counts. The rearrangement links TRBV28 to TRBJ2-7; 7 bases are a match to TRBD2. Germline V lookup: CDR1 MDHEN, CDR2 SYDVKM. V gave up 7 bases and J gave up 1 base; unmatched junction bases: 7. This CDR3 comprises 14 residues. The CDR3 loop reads CASIQPSGSYEQYF. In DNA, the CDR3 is TGTGCCAGCATCCAGCCTAGCGGTTCCTACGAGCAGTACTTC.

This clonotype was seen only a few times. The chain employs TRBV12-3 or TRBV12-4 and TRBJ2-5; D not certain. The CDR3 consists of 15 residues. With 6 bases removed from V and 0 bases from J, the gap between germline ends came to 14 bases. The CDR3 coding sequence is TGTGCCAGCAGCAAAGTCAGGCAGTACCAAGAGACCCAGTACTTC. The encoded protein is CASSKVRQYQETQYF.

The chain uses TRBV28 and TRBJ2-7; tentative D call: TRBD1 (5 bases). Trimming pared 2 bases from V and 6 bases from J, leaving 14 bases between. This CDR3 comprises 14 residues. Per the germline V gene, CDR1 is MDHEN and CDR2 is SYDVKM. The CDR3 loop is CASSLGRGVSEQYF. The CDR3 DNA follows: TGTGCCAGCAGTTTAGGTAGGGGTGTTTCCGAGCAGTACTTC. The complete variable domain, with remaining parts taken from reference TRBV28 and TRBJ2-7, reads DVKVTQSSRYLVKRTGEKVFLECVQDMDHENMFWYRQDPGLGLRLIYFSYDVKMKEKGDIPEGYSVSREKKERFSLILESASTNQTSMYLCASSLGRGVSEQYFGPGTRLTVT.

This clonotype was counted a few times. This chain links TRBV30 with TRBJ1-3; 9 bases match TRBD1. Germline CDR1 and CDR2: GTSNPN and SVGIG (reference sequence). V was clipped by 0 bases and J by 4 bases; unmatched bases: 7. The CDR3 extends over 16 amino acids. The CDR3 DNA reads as TGTGCCTGGAGTGTAAAACAGGGGGCGCCCGGAAACACCATATATTTT. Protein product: CAWSVKQGAPGNTIYF.

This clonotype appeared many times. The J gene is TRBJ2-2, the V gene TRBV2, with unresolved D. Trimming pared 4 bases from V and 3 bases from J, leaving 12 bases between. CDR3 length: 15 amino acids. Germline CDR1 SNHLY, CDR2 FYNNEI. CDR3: CASSVTRTDTGELFF. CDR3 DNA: TGTGCCAGCAGTGTAACCAGAACGGACACCGGGGAGCTGTTTTTT. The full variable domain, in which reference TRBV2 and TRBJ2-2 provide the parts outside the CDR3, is EPEVTQTPSHQVTQMGQEVILRCVPISNHLYFYWYRQILGQKVEFLVSFYNNEISEKSEIFDDQFSVERPDGSNFTLKIRSTKLEDSAMYFCASSVTRTDTGELFFGEGSRLTVL.

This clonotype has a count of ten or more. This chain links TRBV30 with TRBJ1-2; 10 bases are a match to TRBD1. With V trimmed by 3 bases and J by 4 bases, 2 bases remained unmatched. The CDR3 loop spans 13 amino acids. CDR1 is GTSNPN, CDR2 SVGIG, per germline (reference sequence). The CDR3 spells CAWRTGGTYGYTF. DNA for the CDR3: TGTGCCTGGAGGACAGGGGGCACCTATGGCTACACCTTC.

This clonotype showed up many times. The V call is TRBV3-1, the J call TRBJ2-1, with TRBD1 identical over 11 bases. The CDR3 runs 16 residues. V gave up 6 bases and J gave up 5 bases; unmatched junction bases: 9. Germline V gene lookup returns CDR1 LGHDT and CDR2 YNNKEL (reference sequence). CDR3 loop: CASRQNPGQGDNEQFF. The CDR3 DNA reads TGTGCCAGCAGGCAAAATCCGGGACAGGGGGACAATGAGCAGTTCTTC.

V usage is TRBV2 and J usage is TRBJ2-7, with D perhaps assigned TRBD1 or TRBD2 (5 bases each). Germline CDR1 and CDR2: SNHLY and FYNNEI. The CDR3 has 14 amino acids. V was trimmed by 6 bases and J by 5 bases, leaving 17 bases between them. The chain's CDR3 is CASRVGESIHEQYF. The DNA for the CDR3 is TGTGCCAGCAGAGTGGGGGAGAGTATCCACGAGCAGTACTTC.

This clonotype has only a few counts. CDR3 residues: CASSLLREGLYEQYF. The CDR3 DNA reads TGTGCCAGCAGCTTGCTGCGGGAGGGCCTCTACGAGCAGTACTTC. This rearrangement joins TRBV5-4 to TRBJ2-7; TRBD2 agrees at 9 bases. Losses at the gene ends were 1 base for V and 3 bases for J; bases not matched to a gene: 5. The CDR3 has 15 residues. Germline V gene sequence: CDR1 SGHNT, CDR2 YYREEE (reference sequence).

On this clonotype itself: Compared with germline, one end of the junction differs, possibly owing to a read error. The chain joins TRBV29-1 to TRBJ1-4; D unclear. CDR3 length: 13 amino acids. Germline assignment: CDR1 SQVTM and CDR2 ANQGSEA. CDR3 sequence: CSVIDSTNEKLLF. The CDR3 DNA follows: TGCAGCGTGATTGATTCAACTAATGAAAAACTGCTTTTT.

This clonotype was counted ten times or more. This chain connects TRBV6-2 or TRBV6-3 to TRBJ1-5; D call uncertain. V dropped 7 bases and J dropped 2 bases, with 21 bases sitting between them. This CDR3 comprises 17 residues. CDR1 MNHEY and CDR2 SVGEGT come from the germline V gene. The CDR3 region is CASITTAGLAGNQPQHF. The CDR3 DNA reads TGTGCCAGCATCACTACAGCGGGATTAGCGGGCAATCAGCCCCAGCATTTT.

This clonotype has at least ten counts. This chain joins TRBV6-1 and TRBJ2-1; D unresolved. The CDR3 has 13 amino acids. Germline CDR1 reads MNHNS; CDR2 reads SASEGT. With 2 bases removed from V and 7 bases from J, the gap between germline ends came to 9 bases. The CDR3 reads CASSETLYNEQFF. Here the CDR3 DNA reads TGTGCCAGCAGTGAAACCCTTTATAATGAGCAGTTCTTC.

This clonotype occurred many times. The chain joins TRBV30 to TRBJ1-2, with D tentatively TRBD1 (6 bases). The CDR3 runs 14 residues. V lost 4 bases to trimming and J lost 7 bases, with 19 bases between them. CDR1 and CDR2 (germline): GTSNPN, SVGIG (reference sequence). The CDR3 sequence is CAWTKGEGEGGYTF. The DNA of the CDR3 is TGTGCCTGGACCAAGGGGGAGGGGGAGGGTGGCTACACCTTC.

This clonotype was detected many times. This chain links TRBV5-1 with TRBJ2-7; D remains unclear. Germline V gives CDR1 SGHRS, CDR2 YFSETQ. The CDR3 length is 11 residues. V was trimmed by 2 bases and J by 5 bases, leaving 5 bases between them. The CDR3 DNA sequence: TGCGCCAGCAGCTTTGATCACGAGCAGTACTTC. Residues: CASSFDHEQYF.

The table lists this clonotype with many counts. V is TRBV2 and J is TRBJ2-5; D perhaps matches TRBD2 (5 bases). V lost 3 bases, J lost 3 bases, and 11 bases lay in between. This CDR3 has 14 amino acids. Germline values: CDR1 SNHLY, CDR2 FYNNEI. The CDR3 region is CASSEVPGKETQYF. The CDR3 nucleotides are TGTGCCAGCAGTGAGGTCCCGGGAAAAGAGACCCAGTACTTC.